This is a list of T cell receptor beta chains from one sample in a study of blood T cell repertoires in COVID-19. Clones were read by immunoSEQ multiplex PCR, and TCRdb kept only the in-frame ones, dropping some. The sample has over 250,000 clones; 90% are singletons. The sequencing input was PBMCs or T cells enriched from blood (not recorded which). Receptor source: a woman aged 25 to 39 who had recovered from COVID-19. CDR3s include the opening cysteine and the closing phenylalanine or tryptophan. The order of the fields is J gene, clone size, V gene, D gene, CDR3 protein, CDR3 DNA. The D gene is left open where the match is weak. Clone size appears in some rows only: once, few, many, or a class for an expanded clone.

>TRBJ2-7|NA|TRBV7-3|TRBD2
CASSLRGGGTYEQYF
TGTGCCAGCAGCTTAAGGGGCGGGGGTACCTACGAGCAGTACTTC
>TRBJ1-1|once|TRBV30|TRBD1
CAWSVSGGAYGEAFF
TGTGCCTGGAGTGTATCAGGGGGAGCGTATGGTGAAGCTTTCTTT
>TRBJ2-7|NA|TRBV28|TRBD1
CASSLGQAMTYEQYF
TGTGCCAGCAGTTTAGGACAGGCGATGACCTACGAGCAGTACTTC
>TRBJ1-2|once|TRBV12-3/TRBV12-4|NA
CASRETANYGYTF
TGTGCCAGCAGGGAGACAGCGAACTATGGCTACACCTTC
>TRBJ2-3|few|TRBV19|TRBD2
CASSISPSGNTDTQYF
TGTGCCAGTAGTATTAGTCCTAGCGGAAACACAGATACGCAGTATTTT
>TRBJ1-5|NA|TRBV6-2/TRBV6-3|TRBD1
CASSPDRGWQPQHF
TGTGCCAGCAGCCCAGACAGGGGCTGGCAGCCCCAGCATTTT
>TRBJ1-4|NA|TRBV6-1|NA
CASSETGSGEKLFF
TGTGCCAGCAGTGAAACGGGGTCGGGTGAAAAACTGTTTTTT
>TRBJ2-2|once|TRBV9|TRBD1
CASSFGTDYTGELFF
TGTGCCAGCAGCTTTGGGACAGACTACACCGGGGAGCTGTTTTTT
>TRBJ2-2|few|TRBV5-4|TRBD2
CASSNLATGGDTGELFF
TGTGCCAGCAGCAACCTTGCTACGGGAGGCGACACCGGGGAGCTGTTTTTT
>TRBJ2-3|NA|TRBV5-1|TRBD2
CASSLGTSGSTDTQYF
TGCGCCAGCAGCTTGGGAACTAGCGGGAGCACAGATACGCAGTATTTT
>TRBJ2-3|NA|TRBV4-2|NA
CASSQTTTTHGDTQYF
TGTGCCAGCAGCCAAACCACCACCACACATGGAGATACGCAGTATTTT
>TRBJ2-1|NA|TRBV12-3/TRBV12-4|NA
CASSLLAQNEQFF
TGTGCCAGCAGTTTACTAGCTCAGAATGAGCAGTTCTTC